The 8 T cell receptor beta chains in this list originate from one sample, sequenced in a study of beta chain features in type 1 diabetes (dated by TCRdb to the late 2010s). Library method: the immunoSEQ multiplex PCR assay. The entire amount of isolated RNA was reverse transcribed using the High Capacity cDNA Reverse Transcription Kit, so the sequenced TCRB transcripts were expressed ones. The table was pulled from immuneACCESS by TCRdb, which kept in-frame rearrangements only. Such tables lose some clones; where checked, under half of the loss comes from unresolved V genes, and the rest has no known cause. The sample yields under 200,000 clones; about 9.8% were counted once. Roughly 2.5% of the sample is taken by the ten largest. Sequenced material: central memory CD4+ T cells from blood. These receptors were collected from a woman between 18 and 30 years old in good health.

The rearrangement joins TRBV5-1 to TRBJ2-1; possibly TRBD2 for D (5 bases). This CDR3 has 13 residues. Germline CDR1 reads SGHRS; CDR2 reads YFSETQ. V was cut by 4 bases and J by 9 bases, with 14 bases left in between. The CDR3 loop is CASSTRLAGEQFF. The DNA for the CDR3 is TGCGCCAGCAGCACTCGGCTAGCTGGTGAGCAGTTCTTC.

In its sample, this clone was seen a few times. The chain links TRBV5-1 to TRBJ2-5, with 9 bases that match TRBD2. V was pared by 1 base and J by 1 base, with 8 bases of the junction left unmatched. This CDR3 contains 17 residues. Looked up from germline, CDR1 is SGHRS and CDR2 is YFSETQ. The CDR3 DNA follows: TGCGCCAGCAGCTTGTTCGGCCGACTAGCGGTCCAAGAGACCCAGTACTTC. It translates to CASSLFGRLAVQETQYF.

The chain uses TRBV11-3 and TRBJ2-1; the D is unclear. Germline CDR1 SGHNT, CDR2 YENEEA. V lost 5 bases to trimming and J lost 6 bases, with 8 bases between them. The CDR3 runs to 12 residues. CDR3 region: CASSRHSNEQFF. CDR3 sequence (DNA): TGTGCCAGCAGCAGACACAGCAATGAGCAGTTCTTC. The full variable domain, completed using reference TRBV11-3 and TRBJ2-1, is EAGVVQSPRYKIIEKKQPVAFWCNPISGHNTLYWYLQNLGQGPELLIRYENEEAVDDSQLPKDRFSAERLKGVDSTLKIQPAELGDSAVYLCASSRHSNEQFFGPGTRLTVL.

The chain employs TRBV28 and TRBJ1-5; tentative D call: TRBD1 (6 bases). Germline CDR1 MDHEN, CDR2 SYDVKM. The CDR3 contains 14 residues. V lost 4 bases and J 8 bases, leaving 15 bases between the germline ends. CDR3 DNA: TGTGCCAGCAGTTCCTCACAGGGCACGGAGCCCCAGCATTTT. This sequence encodes CASSSSQGTEPQHF.

In its sample, this clone was seen many times. The genes are TRBV5-1 and TRBJ1-6, with TRBD1 identical over 9 bases. V lost 0 bases, J lost 8 bases, and 0 bases stayed unmatched. The length of the CDR3 is 14 residues. From germline, CDR1 is SGHRS and CDR2 YFSETQ. The CDR3 loop reads CASSLDRGHSPLHF. Here the CDR3 DNA reads TGCGCCAGCAGCTTGGACAGGGGGCATTCACCCCTCCACTTT.

This clone was counted only a few times. This sequence joins TRBV29-1 and TRBJ1-1, with TRBD1 identical over 8 bases. Germline V gives CDR1 SQVTM, CDR2 ANQGSEA. CDR3 length: 12 amino acids. The trim removed 5 bases at V and 4 bases at J, leaving 3 bases unmatched. This CDR3 reads CSVTTGGTEAFF. In DNA, the CDR3 is TGCAGCGTTACTACAGGGGGCACTGAAGCTTTCTTT.

This clone was seen a handful of times. The chain recombines TRBV5-6 with TRBJ2-2; TRBD1 aligns across 10 bases. Germline V gives CDR1 SGHDT, CDR2 YYEEEE. CDR3 length: 17 residues. The V and J ends lost 4 bases and 6 bases, in that order; junction bases with no gene match: 12. CDR3 DNA: TGTGCCAGCAGCCCACGCGGTCGGGACAGGGGACCCGGGGAGCTGTTTTTT. This gives the protein CASSPRGRDRGPGELFF.

A few counts support this clone. The genes are TRBV28 and TRBJ2-3, with D perhaps TRBD2 (5 bases). This CDR3 contains 13 residues. The V gene's germline CDR1 is MDHEN and CDR2 SYDVKM. Trimming took 7 bases from V and 6 from J, leaving 14 bases between them. CDR3 in amino acids: CASTSPGGDTQYF. In DNA, the CDR3 is TGTGCCAGCACCTCTCCGGGCGGGGATACGCAGTATTTT. The full variable domain, with the rest looked up from reference TRBV28 and TRBJ2-3, is DVKVTQSSRYLVKRTGEKVFLECVQDMDHENMFWYRQDPGLGLRLIYFSYDVKMKEKGDIPEGYSVSREKKERFSLILESASTNQTSMYLCASTSPGGDTQYFGPGTRLTVL.